This note documents a single T cell receptor (beta chain) sequence. No antigen is known for it. This entry belongs to a study of CXCR3-negative and CXCR3-positive naive CD8 T cells. The overall study: Cumulative TRB read yield was roughly 140 million, averaging about 1.5 +/- 0.3 million per library. Study findings and constraints: Against CXCR3-negative naive cells, CXCR3-positive naive cells showed more hydrophobic TRB CDR3s. Diversity was high in both naive subsets and much lower in memory cells. Unlike memory cells, which differed, naive CXCR3-negative and CXCR3-positive cells had similar TRBV-TRBJ usage.

Researchers prepared the TRB cDNA libraries using 5' RACE with UMI labels. TCRdb reworked the 5' RACE reads into one entry per CDR3 protein, no DNA. Its clone listing holds some 150,000 distinct CDR3 sequences. This CDR3 is built from 13 residues. Looked up from germline, CDR1 is MGHRA and CDR2 is YSYEKL. Sequencing used naive CXCR3+ CD8+ T cells from blood. Subset reported: CD45RO-CCR7+CD27+CD95- naive CD8+ T cells expressing CXCR3 (TNR3+). The origin of this receptor is a human donor in good health. Some clones in this sample may be carry-over from other donors' samples. The chain employs TRBV4-1 and TRBJ2-1; the D call from TCRdb, TRBD2, cannot be confirmed without DNA. The CDR3 sequence: CATLAGGQNEQFF.